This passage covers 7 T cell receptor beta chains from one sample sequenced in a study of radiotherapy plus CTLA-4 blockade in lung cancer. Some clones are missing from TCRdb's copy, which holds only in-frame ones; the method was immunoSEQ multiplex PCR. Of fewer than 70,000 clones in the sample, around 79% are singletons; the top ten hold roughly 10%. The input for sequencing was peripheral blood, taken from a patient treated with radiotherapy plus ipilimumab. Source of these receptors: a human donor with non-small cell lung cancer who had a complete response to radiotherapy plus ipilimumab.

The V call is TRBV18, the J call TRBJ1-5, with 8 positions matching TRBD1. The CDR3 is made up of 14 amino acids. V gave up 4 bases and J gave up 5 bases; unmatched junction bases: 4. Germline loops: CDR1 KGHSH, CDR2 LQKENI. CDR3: CASSQTGEDQPQHF. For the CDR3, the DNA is TGTGCCAGCTCACAGACAGGGGAAGATCAGCCCCAGCATTTT.

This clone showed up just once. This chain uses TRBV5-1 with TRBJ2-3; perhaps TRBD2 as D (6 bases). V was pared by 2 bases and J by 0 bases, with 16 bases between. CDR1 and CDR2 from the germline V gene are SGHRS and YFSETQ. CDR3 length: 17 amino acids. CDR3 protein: CASSFWVGGGSTDTQYF. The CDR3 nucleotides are TGCGCCAGCAGCTTTTGGGTCGGCGGAGGGAGCACAGATACGCAGTATTTT.

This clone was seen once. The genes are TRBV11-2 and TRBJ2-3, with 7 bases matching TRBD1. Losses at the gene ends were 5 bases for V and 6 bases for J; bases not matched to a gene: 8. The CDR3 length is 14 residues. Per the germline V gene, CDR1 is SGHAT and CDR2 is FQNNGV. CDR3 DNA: TGTGCCAGCAGCCCCTTGAGGGGGCCGGATACGCAGTATTTT. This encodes CASSPLRGPDTQYF.

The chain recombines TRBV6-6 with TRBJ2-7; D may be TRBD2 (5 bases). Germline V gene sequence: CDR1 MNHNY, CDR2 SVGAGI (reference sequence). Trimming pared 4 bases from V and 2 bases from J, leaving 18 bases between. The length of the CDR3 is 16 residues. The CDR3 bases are TGTGCCAGCAGTTCCTCCCCCGGGGAACGGGCCTACGAGCAGTACGTC. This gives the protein CASSSSPGERAYEQYV.

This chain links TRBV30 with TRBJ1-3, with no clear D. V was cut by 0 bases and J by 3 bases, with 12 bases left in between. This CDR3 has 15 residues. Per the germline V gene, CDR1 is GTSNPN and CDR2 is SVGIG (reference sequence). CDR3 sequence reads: CAWSVGGGSGNTIYF. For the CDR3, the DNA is TGTGCCTGGAGTGTAGGAGGAGGGAGTGGAAACACCATATATTTT.

In nucleotides, the CDR3 is TGTGCCAGCAGCTTAGAATGGGGGGCTAATGAAAAACTGTTTTTT. It specifies CASSLEWGANEKLFF. The chain links TRBV7-9 to TRBJ1-4; a weak D match, TRBD1 (5 bases). The CDR3 length is 15 residues. Germline assignment: CDR1 SEHNR and CDR2 FQNEAQ (reference sequence). V lost 1 base to trimming and J lost 3 bases, with 9 bases between them.

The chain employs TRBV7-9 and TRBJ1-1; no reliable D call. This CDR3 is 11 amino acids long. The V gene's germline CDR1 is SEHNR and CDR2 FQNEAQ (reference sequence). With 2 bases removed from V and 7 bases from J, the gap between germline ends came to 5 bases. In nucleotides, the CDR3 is TGTGCCAGCAGCTTAACCCGTGAAGCTTTCTTT. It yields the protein CASSLTREAFF.